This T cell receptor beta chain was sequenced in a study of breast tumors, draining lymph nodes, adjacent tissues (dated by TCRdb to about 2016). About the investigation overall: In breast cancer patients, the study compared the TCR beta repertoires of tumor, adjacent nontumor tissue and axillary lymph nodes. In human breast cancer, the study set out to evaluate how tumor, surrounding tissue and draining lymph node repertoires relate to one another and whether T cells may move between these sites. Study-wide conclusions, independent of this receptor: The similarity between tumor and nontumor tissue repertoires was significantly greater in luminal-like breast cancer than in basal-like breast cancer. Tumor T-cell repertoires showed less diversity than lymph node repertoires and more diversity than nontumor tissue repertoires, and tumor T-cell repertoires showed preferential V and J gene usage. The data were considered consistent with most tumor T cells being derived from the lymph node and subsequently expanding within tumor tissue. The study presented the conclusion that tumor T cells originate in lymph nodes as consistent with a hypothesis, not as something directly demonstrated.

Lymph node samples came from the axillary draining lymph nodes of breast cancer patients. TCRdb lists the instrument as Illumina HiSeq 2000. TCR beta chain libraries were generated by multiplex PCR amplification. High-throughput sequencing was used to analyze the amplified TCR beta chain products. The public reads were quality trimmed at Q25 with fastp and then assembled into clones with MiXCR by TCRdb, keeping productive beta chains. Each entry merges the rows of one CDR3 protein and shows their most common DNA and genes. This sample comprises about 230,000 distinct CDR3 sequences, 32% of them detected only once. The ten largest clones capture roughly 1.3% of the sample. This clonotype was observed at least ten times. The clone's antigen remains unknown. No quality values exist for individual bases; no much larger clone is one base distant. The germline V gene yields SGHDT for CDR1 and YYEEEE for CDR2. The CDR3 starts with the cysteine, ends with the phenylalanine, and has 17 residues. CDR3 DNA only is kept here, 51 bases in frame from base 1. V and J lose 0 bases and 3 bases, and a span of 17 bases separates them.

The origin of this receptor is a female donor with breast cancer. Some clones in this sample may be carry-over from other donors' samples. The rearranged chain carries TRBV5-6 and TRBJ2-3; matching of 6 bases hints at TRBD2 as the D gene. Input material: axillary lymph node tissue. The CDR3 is CASSLVIAGRRTDTQYF. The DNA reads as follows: TGTGCCAGCAGCTTGGTTATTGCGGGAAGGAGAACAGATACGCAGTATTTT.